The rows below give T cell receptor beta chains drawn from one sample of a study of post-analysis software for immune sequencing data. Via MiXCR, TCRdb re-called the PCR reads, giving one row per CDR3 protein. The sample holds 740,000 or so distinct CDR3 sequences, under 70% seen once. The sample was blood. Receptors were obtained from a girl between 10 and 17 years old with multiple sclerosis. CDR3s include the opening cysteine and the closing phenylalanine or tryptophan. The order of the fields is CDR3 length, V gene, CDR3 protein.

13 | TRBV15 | CATSGTVNTEAFF
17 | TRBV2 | CASSEILTSGRGDEQFF
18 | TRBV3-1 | CASSQGHGTSGGSETQYF
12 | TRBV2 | CATEGQAGELFF
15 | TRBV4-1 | CASSQVGDSRETQYF
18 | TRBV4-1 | CASSQVLSGGPSYNEQFF
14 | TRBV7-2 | CASSLIGAKSDYTF
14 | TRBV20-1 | CSARGSAGTDTQYF
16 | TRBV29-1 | CSVEFNVGSGGNTIYF
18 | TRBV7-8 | CASSLNRDNLGGANVLTF
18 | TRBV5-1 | CASSTSTGIPAGANVLTF
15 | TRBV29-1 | CSVPTLYRVSDEQYF
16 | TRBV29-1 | CSVEFRQGPYQETQYF
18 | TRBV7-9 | CASSTGTGPFPTQETQYF
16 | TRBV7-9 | CASSPPQGASTDTQYF
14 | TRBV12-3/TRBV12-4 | CASSGAGVPYGYTF
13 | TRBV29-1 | CSVDLTVGETQYF
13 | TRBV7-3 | CASSLTAGEKLFF
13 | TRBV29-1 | CSVGRLSTDTQYF
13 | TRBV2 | CASIERDSYEQYF
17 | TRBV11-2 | CASTIIKDRGANEKLFF
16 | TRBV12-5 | CASGRGEGSWDTEAFF
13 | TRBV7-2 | CASSIPATYEQYF
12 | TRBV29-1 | CSVEGSSDTQYF
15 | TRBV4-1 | CASSHTGTSPYEQYF
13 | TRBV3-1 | CASSQGRGTEAFF
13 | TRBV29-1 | CSVRQGMNTEAFF
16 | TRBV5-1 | CASSPGQGGGADTQYF
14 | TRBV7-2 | CASSLGDRPGEQYF
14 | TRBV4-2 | CASSHDFGPYEQYF
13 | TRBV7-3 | CASSPAGGHPKYF
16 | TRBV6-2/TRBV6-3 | CASSLPFGRAGDTQYF
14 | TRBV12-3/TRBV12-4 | CAIGLAASTDTQYF
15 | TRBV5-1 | CASSGPGGGGTEAFF
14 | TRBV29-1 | CSVERRGGYNEQFF
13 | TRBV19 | CATGDRGRSPLHF
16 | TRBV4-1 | CASSQDPGQGHTEAFF
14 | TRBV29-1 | CSVEDIQGWETQYF
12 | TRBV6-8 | CASSSDKETQYF
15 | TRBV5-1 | CASSPRGGRGTEAFF
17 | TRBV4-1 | CASSQDRATGARNIQYF
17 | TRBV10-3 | CAISGGRGGLDTNEQFF
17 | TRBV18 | CASSPGPGAYSNQPQHF
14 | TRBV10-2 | CASTGGTTLYEQYF